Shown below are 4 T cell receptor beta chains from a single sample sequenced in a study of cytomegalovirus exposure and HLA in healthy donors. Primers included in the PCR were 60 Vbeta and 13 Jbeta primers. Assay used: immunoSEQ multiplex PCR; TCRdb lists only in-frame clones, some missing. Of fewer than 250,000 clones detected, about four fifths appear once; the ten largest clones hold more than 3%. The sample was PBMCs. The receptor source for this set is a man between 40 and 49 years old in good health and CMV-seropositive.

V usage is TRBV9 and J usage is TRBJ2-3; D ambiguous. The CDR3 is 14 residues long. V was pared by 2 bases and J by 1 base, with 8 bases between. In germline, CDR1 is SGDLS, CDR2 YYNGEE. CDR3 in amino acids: CASSVLAGTDTQYF. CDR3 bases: TGTGCCAGCAGCGTTTTAGCAGGCACAGATACGCAGTATTTT.

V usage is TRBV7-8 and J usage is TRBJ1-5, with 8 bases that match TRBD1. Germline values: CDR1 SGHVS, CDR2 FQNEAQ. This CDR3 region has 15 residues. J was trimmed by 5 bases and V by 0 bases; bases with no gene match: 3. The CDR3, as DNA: TGTGCCAGCAGCTTAGCCGGACAGGGAGATCAGCCCCAGCATTTT. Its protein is CASSLAGQGDQPQHF.

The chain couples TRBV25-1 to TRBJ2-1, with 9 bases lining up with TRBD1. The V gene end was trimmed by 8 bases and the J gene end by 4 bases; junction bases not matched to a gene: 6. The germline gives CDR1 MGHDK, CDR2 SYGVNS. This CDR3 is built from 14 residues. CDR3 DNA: TGTGCCAGCGGGACAGGGACTCGGTACAATGAGCAGTTCTTC. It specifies CASGTGTRYNEQFF.

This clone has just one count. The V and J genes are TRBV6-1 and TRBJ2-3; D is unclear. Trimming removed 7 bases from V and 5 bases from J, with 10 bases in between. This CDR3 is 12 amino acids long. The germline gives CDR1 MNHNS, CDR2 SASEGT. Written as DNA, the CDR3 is TGTGCCAGCATAAGTGCAGTAGATACGCAGTATTTT. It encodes CASISAVDTQYF.